A single sample gave rise to the 17 T cell receptor beta chains below, sequenced in a study of blood T cells in healthy people across ages. Then a second PCR, running roughly 7 to 11 cycles, was carried out with a sample-barcoded 5' primer and a J-beta primer mix. One entry per CDR3 protein, called by TCRdb with MiXCR from the 5' RACE reads. The data contain around 600,000 distinct CDR3 sequences, 47% of them singletons. Input material: blood. The receptors shown here come from an elderly man in good health.

The genes are TRBV24-1 and TRBJ2-7, with a tentative D call TRBD1 (6 bases). The V gene's germline CDR1 is KGHDR and CDR2 SFDVKD. The CDR3 loop spans 13 amino acids. V lost 3 bases, J lost 3 bases, and 8 bases lay in between. CDR3 residues: CATSDTGRYEQYF. CDR3 nucleotide sequence: TGTGCCACCAGTGATACAGGGCGCTACGAGCAGTACTTC.

This clonotype has a handful of counts. The V and J genes are TRBV5-1 and TRBJ2-6, with unresolved D. The germline CDR1 and CDR2 sequences are SGHRS and YFSETQ. The V and J ends lost 2 bases and 2 bases respectively, with 2 bases between them. The CDR3 is 13 amino acids. The CDR3 is CASSFAGANVLTF. The CDR3 DNA reads as TGCGCCAGCAGCTTCGCTGGGGCCAACGTCCTGACTTTC.

The chain couples TRBV29-1 to TRBJ1-2; D is undetermined. The germline CDR1 and CDR2 sequences are SQVTM and ANQGSEA. This CDR3 has 13 residues. The germline V and J ends were trimmed by 5 bases and 8 bases, with 18 bases remaining between them. CDR3 nucleotide sequence: TGCAGCGTTTCACCCTTCGGGAGAGAGGGCTACACCTTC. As protein: CSVSPFGREGYTF.

The V gene is TRBV9, the J gene TRBJ2-3, with 13 nucleotides matching TRBD2. The CDR3 runs 17 residues. In germline, CDR1 is SGDLS, CDR2 YYNGEE. With 3 bases clipped from V and 3 bases from J, the junction kept 7 bases outside the gene matches. Here the CDR3 DNA reads TGTGCCAGCAGCGCCGGGACTAGCGGGATGAGGACAGATACGCAGTATTTT. The encoded protein is CASSAGTSGMRTDTQYF.

A single count supports this clonotype. This rearrangement joins TRBV29-1 to TRBJ2-1; D is possibly TRBD1 or TRBD2 (5 bases each). Germline lookup yields CDR1 SQVTM and CDR2 ANQGSEA. With 4 bases removed from V and 0 bases from J, the gap between germline ends came to 13 bases. CDR3 length: 15 amino acids. The CDR3 protein is CSVGIAGGSYNEQFF. CDR3 in DNA: TGCAGCGTTGGGATAGCTGGGGGCTCCTACAATGAGCAGTTCTTC.

As concerns this clonotype: Possible read error: a much larger clone is one base away. This chain uses TRBV11-2 with TRBJ2-1; 10 bases map to TRBD2. The CDR3 covers 16 residues. Germline CDR1 and CDR2: SGHAT and FQNNGV. The V and J ends lost 1 base and 2 bases, in that order; junction bases with no gene match: 2. The CDR3 coding sequence is TGTGCCAGCAGCTTAGCTAGCGGGGGAACCTACAATGAGCAGTTCTTC. This encodes CASSLASGGTYNEQFF.

V is TRBV27 and J is TRBJ2-7, with TRBD1 identical over 7 bases. The CDR3 extends over 19 amino acids. V lost 3 bases, J lost 0 bases, and 17 bases stayed unmatched. CDR1 MNHEY and CDR2 SMNVEV come from the germline V gene (reference sequence). The CDR3 sequence: CASSFRRGGDRASSYEQYF. CDR3 nucleotides: TGTGCCAGCAGTTTCCGTCGGGGCGGCGACAGGGCAAGCTCCTACGAGCAGTACTTC.

V and J are TRBV7-9 and TRBJ1-1; D is undetermined. The V end lost 5 bases, the J end lost 0 bases, and 7 bases lay between the germline ends. The CDR3 is 13 amino acids. Germline CDR1 is SEHNR and CDR2 is FQNEAQ (reference sequence). CDR3 protein: CASSQDLNTEAFF. For the CDR3, the DNA is TGTGCCAGCAGCCAGGACTTGAACACTGAAGCTTTCTTT.

This clonotype was found a few times. The J gene is TRBJ1-2, the V gene TRBV6-5; 9 nucleotides match TRBD1. The CDR3 is 14 residues long. In germline, CDR1 is MNHEY, CDR2 SVGAGI. With 6 bases clipped from V and 11 bases from J, the junction kept 13 bases outside the gene matches. The CDR3 spells CASSPNRDREVYTF. As DNA, the CDR3 is TGTGCCAGCAGCCCCAACCGGGACAGGGAGGTTTACACCTTC.

J is TRBJ2-1 and V is TRBV20-1, with 16 bases aligning to TRBD2. With V trimmed by 3 bases and J by 4 bases, 3 bases remained unmatched. The CDR3 has 16 amino acids. Per the germline V gene, CDR1 is DFQATT and CDR2 is SNEGSKA (reference sequence). CDR3 DNA sequence: TGCAGTGCTAGGGGACTAGCGGGGGGGCCGTACAATGAGCAGTTCTTC. It codes for CSARGLAGGPYNEQFF.

This clonotype was seen more than once but under ten times. The J gene is TRBJ2-7, the V gene TRBV28; D remains ambiguous. Germline values: CDR1 MDHEN, CDR2 SYDVKM. The V and J ends lost 6 bases and 6 bases respectively, with 12 bases between them. The CDR3 is made up of 12 amino acids. In DNA form, the CDR3 reads TGTGCCAGCAGCCCTTTCGGGCCCGAGCAGTACTTC. Residues: CASSPFGPEQYF.

The V call is TRBV9, the J call TRBJ1-2, with D maybe TRBD1 (5 bases). Germline CDR1 is SGDLS and CDR2 is YYNGEE. Trimming removed 4 bases at V and 4 bases at J, with 17 bases between. The CDR3 is 15 amino acids. As DNA, the CDR3 is TGTGCCAGCAGCCCCCAAGTAGGGGCAGCCTATGGCTACACCTTC. Translating gives CASSPQVGAAYGYTF.

The chain couples TRBV28 to TRBJ2-5; no clear D. CDR1 and CDR2 (germline): MDHEN, SYDVKM. V was trimmed by 6 bases and J by 7 bases, leaving 21 bases between them. The CDR3 covers 15 residues. In DNA form, the CDR3 reads TGTGCCAGCAGCTCCTTACAGATCTCCGGCGCGACCCAGTACTTC. Its translation: CASSSLQISGATQYF.

As DNA, the CDR3 is TGCAGTGCTAAAGCGGGGTTCTCCTACGAGCAGTACTTC. Residues: CSAKAGFSYEQYF. This chain uses TRBV20-1 with TRBJ2-7; TRBD2 agrees at 7 bases. Germline CDR1 reads DFQATT; CDR2 reads SNEGSKA (reference sequence). After removal of 4 bases from V and 0 bases from J, the junction contained 3 bases not matched to a gene. The CDR3 contains 13 residues.

The CDR3 spells CASSAGGASNSPLHF. The CDR3 nucleotides are TGTGCCAGCAGCGCAGGTGGGGCCTCCAATTCACCCCTCCACTTT. The chain combines TRBV7-6 with TRBJ1-6; perhaps TRBD1 as D (5 bases). V lost 5 bases, J lost 7 bases, and 15 bases lay in between. The CDR3 loop spans 15 amino acids. Germline V CDR1 and CDR2: SGHVS, FNYEAQ.

At least ten counts were recorded for this clonotype. The gene calls are TRBV6-5 and TRBJ2-3; D is undetermined. The CDR3 has 13 residues. The V and J ends lost 6 bases and 6 bases respectively, with 13 bases between them. Germline-derived CDR1 and CDR2 are MNHEY and SVGAGI. CDR3 bases: TGTGCCAGCAGGAACCCACCTACGGATACGCAGTATTTT. It specifies CASRNPPTDTQYF.

V is TRBV5-1 and J is TRBJ2-3; tentatively, D is TRBD2 (6 bases). Germline V gene data show CDR1 as SGHRS and CDR2 as YFSETQ. CDR3 length equals 16 residues. The germline V and J ends were trimmed by 4 bases and 0 bases, with 15 bases remaining between them. CDR3 sequence: CASSPARDCSTDTQYF. CDR3 sequence (DNA): TGCGCCAGCAGCCCGGCCCGGGACTGTAGCACAGATACGCAGTATTTT. Full variable domain (rest looked up from reference TRBV5-1 and TRBJ2-3): KAGVTQTPRYLIKTRGQQVTLSCSPISGHRSVSWYQQTPGQGLQFLFEYFSETQRNKGNFPGRFSGRQFSNSRSEMNVSTLELGDSALYLCASSPARDCSTDTQYFGPGTRLTVL.